The entry below gives a single T cell receptor beta chain sequence along with its context. This record comes from a study of blood T cell repertoires in COVID-19. Whole-study context: COVID-19 samples from acute and convalescent phases originated in the United States, Italy and Spain.

Authors' data handling: Reference gene primer amplification in the assay estimated nucleated cell counts. Produced via immunoSEQ multiplex PCR; TCRdb's table is partial and in-frame only. V, J and clone size are taken as reported in that table, and D and trimming were inferred from the DNA itself. This repertoire shows some 70,000 clones, roughly 87% found once; its top ten account for 6.5% to 8%. This clonotype was obtained from a man aged 50 or older with active COVID-19. The sequenced material came from peripheral blood.

This CDR3 is CASSLRDSSNEKLFF. The CDR3 bases are TGTGCCAGCAGCCTCCGGGACAGCAGTAATGAAAAACTGTTTTTT. The V and J genes are TRBV7-8 and TRBJ1-4; 7 bases are a match to TRBD1. The CDR3 has 15 residues. Germline CDR1 and CDR2: SGHVS and FQNEAQ. The V gene end was trimmed by 5 bases and the J gene end by 4 bases; junction bases not matched to a gene: 7. Filled out from reference TRBV7-8 and TRBJ1-4, the complete variable domain reads GAGVSQSPRYKVAKRGQDVALRCDPISGHVSLFWYQQALGQGPEFLTYFQNEAQLDKSGLPSDRFFAERPEGSVSTLKIQRTQQEDSAVYLCASSLRDSSNEKLFFGSGTQLSVL.